Each of the 23 T cell receptor beta chains below was sequenced from the same sample in a study of blood T cells in healthy people across ages. PCR was performed a second time for roughly 7 to 11 cycles using a sample-barcoded 5' primer and a J-beta primer mix. TCRdb used MiXCR to reprocess the 5' RACE reads, holding one entry per CDR3 protein. The data hold over 1,200,000 distinct CDR3 sequences, with almost 60% observed a single time. Source material: blood. These TCRs come from a man aged 18 to 29 in good health.

This clonotype was seen more than once but under ten times. This sequence joins TRBV7-9 and TRBJ1-1; 7 bases are shared with TRBD1. This CDR3 region has 10 residues. CDR1 is SEHNR, CDR2 FQNEAQ, per germline (reference sequence). Losses at the gene ends were 8 bases for V and 6 bases for J; bases not matched to a gene: 0. The CDR3: CASQGAEAFF. The CDR3 DNA reads as TGTGCCAGCCAGGGGGCTGAAGCTTTCTTT. Together with reference TRBV7-9 and TRBJ1-1, the CDR3 gives the full variable domain: DTGVSQNPRHKITKRGQNVTFRCDPISEHNRLYWYRQTLGQGPEFLTYFQNEAQLEKSRLLSDRFSAERPKGSFSTLEIQRTEQGDSAMYLCASQGAEAFFGQGTRLTVV.

The sample holds a few counts of this clonotype. The chain couples TRBV27 to TRBJ2-7; possible D gene TRBD2, 6 bases. This CDR3 region has 15 residues. The V gene's germline CDR1 is MNHEY and CDR2 SMNVEV (reference sequence). Deletions cut 3 bases from V and 4 bases from J, with 16 bases between. The DNA of the CDR3 is TGTGCCAGCAGTTTGGGGACTGCCGTTGGGTACGAGCAGTACTTC. This sequence encodes CASSLGTAVGYEQYF.

The CDR3 loop reads CASSAGRWVPEAFF. In nucleotides, the CDR3 is TGTGCCAGCAGCGCAGGGAGGTGGGTTCCCGAAGCTTTCTTT. The rearrangement uses TRBV9 and TRBJ1-1, with D perhaps TRBD1 (5 bases). The CDR3 runs to 14 residues. CDR1 SGDLS and CDR2 YYNGEE come from the germline V gene. Trimming shortened V by 3 bases and J by 8 bases, and 17 bases separated the two germline ends.

V and J are TRBV4-1 and TRBJ2-7; D uncertain. V lost 1 base, J lost 2 bases, and 18 bases lay in between. CDR3 length: 17 residues. The germline V gene has CDR1 MGHRA and CDR2 YSYEKL. For the CDR3, the DNA is TGCGCCAGCAGCCAAGGTTCATTCGGGTCCGATACCTACGAGCAGTACTTC. Protein: CASSQGSFGSDTYEQYF.

The chain joins TRBV4-1 to TRBJ1-2; a weak D match, TRBD1 (6 bases). This CDR3 region has 13 residues. Trimming stripped 1 base from V and 10 bases from J, with 13 bases between. Germline CDR1 and CDR2: MGHRA and YSYEKL. The CDR3 DNA reads TGCGCCAGCAGCCAAGCGGCAGGGGTTCCCTACACCTTC. It is translated as CASSQAAGVPYTF.

This clonotype occurred a few times. This chain uses TRBV11-2 with TRBJ1-2, with a weak D call TRBD1 (5 bases). The germline CDR1 and CDR2 sequences are SGHAT and FQNNGV. This CDR3 has 14 amino acids. Trimming stripped 7 bases from V and 5 bases from J, with 17 bases between. CDR3 nucleotides: TGTGCCAGCACACGCCGGGGCCGACAATATGGCTACACCTTC. Translated: CASTRRGRQYGYTF.

The chain has TRBV10-3 and TRBJ2-6; 10 positions agree with TRBD1. The CDR3 is made up of 18 amino acids. In germline, CDR1 is ENHRY, CDR2 SYGVKD. J lost 0 bases, V lost 3 bases, and 5 bases had no gene match. The CDR3 loop is CAISDAGQGISGANVLTF. CDR3 in DNA: TGTGCCATCAGTGATGCGGGACAGGGGATCTCTGGGGCCAACGTCCTGACTTTC.

The V and J genes are TRBV4-2 and TRBJ2-3, with a tentative D call TRBD1 (5 bases). V dropped 4 bases and J dropped 1 base, with 18 bases sitting between them. Germline assignment: CDR1 LGHNA and CDR2 YNFKEQ. CDR3 length equals 17 residues. As DNA, the CDR3 is TGTGCCAGCAGCCCATCCCACAGGACGTATCGCACAGATACGCAGTATTTT. Translating gives CASSPSHRTYRTDTQYF.

Concerning this clonotype: One junction end does not reproduce the germline sequence, and a read error may be involved. This chain links TRBV5-1 with TRBJ2-7; no definite D call. The CDR3 spans 17 residues. Germline V lookup: CDR1 SGHRS, CDR2 YFSETQ. The CDR3 sequence: CASSLVEQSLLSYEQYF. DNA for the CDR3: TGCGCCAGCAGTTTGGTCGAACAGTCCCTCCTCTCCTACGAGCAGTACTTC.

The rearrangement joins TRBV2 to TRBJ2-1, with unresolved D. The V gene's germline CDR1 is SNHLY and CDR2 FYNNEI. Trimming pared 6 bases from V and 4 bases from J, leaving 4 bases between. The CDR3 runs to 11 residues. CDR3 amino acids: CASRPYNEQFF. DNA of the CDR3: TGTGCCAGCAGACCTTACAATGAGCAGTTCTTC. Filled out from reference TRBV2 and TRBJ2-1, the complete variable domain reads EPEVTQTPSHQVTQMGQEVILRCVPISNHLYFYWYRQILGQKVEFLVSFYNNEISEKSEIFDDQFSVERPDGSNFTLKIRSTKLEDSAMYFCASRPYNEQFFGPGTRLTVL.

This clonotype was seen only a few times. The chain uses TRBV29-1 and TRBJ1-1; TRBD1 might be the D (6 bases). V lost 6 bases to trimming and J lost 3 bases, with 14 bases between them. The CDR3 has 13 residues. In germline, CDR1 is SQVTM, CDR2 ANQGSEA. The CDR3 nucleotides are TGCAGCGTGGGGGCCCGAGAGGACACTGAAGCTTTCTTT. Translating gives CSVGAREDTEAFF.

This sequence joins TRBV20-1 and TRBJ2-1; TRBD1 aligns across 9 bases. The CDR3 runs 15 residues. Germline CDR1 is DFQATT and CDR2 is SNEGSKA (reference sequence). Trimming removed 5 bases from V and 5 bases from J; junction bases left unmatched: 10. DNA of the CDR3: TGCAGTGCTTTTTCTGGACAGGGGATACACAATGAGCAGTTCTTC. It specifies CSAFSGQGIHNEQFF.

The chain joins TRBV29-1 to TRBJ1-2; D unclear. The CDR3 loop spans 14 amino acids. CDR1 and CDR2 from the germline V gene are SQVTM and ANQGSEA. V was pared by 7 bases and J by 2 bases, with 17 bases between. CDR3 amino acids: CSAETVMANYGYTF. CDR3 DNA: TGCAGCGCCGAAACAGTGATGGCGAACTATGGCTACACCTTC.

The CDR3 sequence: CASRGNRGWVEPQHF. The CDR3 DNA reads TGTGCCAGCAGAGGTAACAGGGGCTGGGTGGAACCCCAGCATTTT. The chain is built from TRBV2 and TRBJ1-5, with 7 bases matching TRBD1. Per germline, CDR1 SNHLY and CDR2 FYNNEI. The CDR3 loop spans 15 amino acids. The J segment lost 10 bases and the V segment lost 6 bases, leaving 15 bases of the junction unmatched.

This clonotype appeared a few times. The gene calls are TRBV29-1 and TRBJ2-4; D possibly corresponds to TRBD1 (5 bases). The DNA matches TRBJ2-7 better at its end, which makes the J call doubtful. This CDR3 has 14 residues. CDR1 and CDR2 from the germline V gene are SQVTM and ANQGSEA. In DNA form, the CDR3 reads TGCAGCGTTGTCCCTCGACAGAACAACTACGAGCAGTACTTC. This gives the protein CSVVPRQNNYEQYF.

The sample holds a few counts of this clonotype. This chain uses TRBV28 with TRBJ2-3; TRBD2 aligns across 9 bases. With V trimmed by 5 bases and J by 0 bases, 6 bases remained unmatched. Germline CDR1 is MDHEN and CDR2 is SYDVKM. This CDR3 spans 16 amino acids. CDR3 residues: CASSPIAGASTDTQYF. The CDR3 DNA is TGTGCCAGCAGTCCCATAGCGGGGGCTAGCACAGATACGCAGTATTTT.

The chain is built from TRBV7-9 and TRBJ2-5; possibly TRBD1 for D (6 bases). V was shortened by 5 bases and J by 2 bases, with 15 bases between the two germline ends. CDR1 and CDR2 from the germline V gene are SEHNR and FQNEAQ (reference sequence). This CDR3 is 15 amino acids long. The CDR3 region is CASSVIGTRQETQYF. The CDR3 region has the DNA TGTGCCAGCAGCGTCATCGGGACACGACAAGAGACCCAGTACTTC.

The genes are TRBV11-2 and TRBJ1-1; weak D call: TRBD1 (5 bases). CDR1 and CDR2 from the germline V gene are SGHAT and FQNNGV. CDR3 length equals 11 residues. Trimming removed 6 bases from V and 8 bases from J, with 10 bases in between. CDR3 DNA sequence: TGTGCCAGCAGGCAGGGTCGAGAAGCTTTCTTT. This sequence encodes CASRQGREAFF.

The V and J genes are TRBV9 and TRBJ1-5; D not resolved. CDR1 and CDR2 from the germline V gene are SGDLS and YYNGEE. V lost 0 bases and J 5 bases, leaving 15 bases between the germline ends. The CDR3 has 16 amino acids. The CDR3 loop reads CASSVVRRRRDQPQHF. The CDR3 DNA reads TGTGCCAGCAGCGTAGTCAGAAGGAGGAGAGATCAGCCCCAGCATTTT.

This clonotype was counted between two and nine times. The V and J genes are TRBV14 and TRBJ2-1, with D perhaps matching TRBD1 (7 bases). This CDR3 has 13 amino acids. Looked up from germline, CDR1 is SGHDN and CDR2 is FVKESK. The V end lost 6 bases, the J end lost 6 bases, and 12 bases lay between the germline ends. The CDR3 sequence: CASRPQGGNEQFF. The CDR3, as DNA: TGTGCCAGCAGACCTCAGGGGGGCAATGAGCAGTTCTTC.

The V gene is TRBV12-3 or TRBV12-4, the J gene TRBJ1-2; 7 bases map to TRBD1. This CDR3 is 14 amino acids long. V lost 6 bases and J lost 4; bases outside the gene matches: 8. The CDR3 nucleotides are TGTGCCAGCAGGATAGCCGGGACAGTCTATGGCTACACCTTC. This gives the protein CASRIAGTVYGYTF.

The genes are TRBV24-1 and TRBJ1-2, with D possibly matching TRBD1 (5 bases). The CDR3 loop spans 13 amino acids. The germline CDR1 and CDR2 sequences are KGHDR and SFDVKD. V shed 4 bases and J shed 4 bases, with 9 bases lying between them. CDR3 DNA: TGTGCCACCAGTGACGACAGTGGCTATGGCTACACCTTC. Protein product: CATSDDSGYGYTF.

CDR3 protein: CASSVGLGFSETQYF. The CDR3 DNA is TGTGCCAGCAGCGTAGGTCTGGGGTTTAGCGAGACCCAGTACTTC. The J gene is TRBJ2-5, the V gene TRBV9; D remains ambiguous. V lost 0 bases and J lost 5, with 14 bases in between. Germline lookup yields CDR1 SGDLS and CDR2 YYNGEE. The CDR3 covers 15 residues.